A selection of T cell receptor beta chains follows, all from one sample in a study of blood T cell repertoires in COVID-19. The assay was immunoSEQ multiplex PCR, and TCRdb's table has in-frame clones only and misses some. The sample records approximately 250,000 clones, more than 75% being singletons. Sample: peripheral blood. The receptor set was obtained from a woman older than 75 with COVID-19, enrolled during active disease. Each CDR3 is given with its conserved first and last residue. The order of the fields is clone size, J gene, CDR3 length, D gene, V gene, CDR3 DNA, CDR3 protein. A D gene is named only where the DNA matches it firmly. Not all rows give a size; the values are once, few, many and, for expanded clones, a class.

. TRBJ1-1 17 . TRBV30 TGTGCCTGGAGTGTAAAATTCGGCCAGGGCCCTTCCACTGAAGCTTTCTTT CAWSVKFGQGPSTEAFF
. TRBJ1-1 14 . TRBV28 TGTGCCAGCAGTCTGGGAGGACCTAACACTGAAGCTTTCTTT CASSLGGPNTEAFF
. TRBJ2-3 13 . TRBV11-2 TGTGCCAGCAGCTCCCCCTCTCCAGATACGCAGTATTTT CASSSPSPDTQYF
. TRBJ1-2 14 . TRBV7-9 TGTGCCAGCAGCTTAGGGGAGGGGCCAAAAGGCTACACCTTC CASSLGEGPKGYTF
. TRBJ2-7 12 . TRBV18 TGTGCCAGCTCACGGACAGAGTACGAGCAGTACTTC CASSRTEYEQYF
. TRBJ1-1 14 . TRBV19 TGTGCCAGTACCAGACCTGACTTGAACACTGAAGCTTTCTTT CASTRPDLNTEAFF
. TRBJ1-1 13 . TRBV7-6 TGTGCCAGCACTTACCAGGGAAGCACTGAAGCTTTCTTT CASTYQGSTEAFF
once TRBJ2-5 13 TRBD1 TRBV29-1 TGCAGCGTGACCGGGACAGTACAAGAGACCCAGTACTTC CSVTGTVQETQYF
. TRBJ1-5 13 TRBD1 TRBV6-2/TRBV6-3 TGTGCCAGCAGTCGCTCAGGGGGCCAGACCCAGCATTTT CASSRSGGQTQHF
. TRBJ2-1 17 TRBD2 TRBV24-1 TGTGCCACCAGTGATCCGATTAGCGGGGGGGCCCTCAATGAGCAGTTCTTC CATSDPISGGALNEQFF
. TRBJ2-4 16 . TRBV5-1 TGCGCCAGCAGCCCAGGACGGACTACGCTAACCAACATTCAGTACTTC CASSPGRTTLTNIQYF
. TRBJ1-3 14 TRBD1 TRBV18 TGTGCCAGCTCACCACCGGACAGGCCTTACACCATATATTTT CASSPPDRPYTIYF
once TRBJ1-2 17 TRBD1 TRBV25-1 TGTGCCAGCCATGCCCCCGGGACAGGGGGCGAACTCTATGGCTACACCTTC CASHAPGTGGELYGYTF
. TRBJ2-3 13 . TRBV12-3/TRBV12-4 TGTGCCAGCAGTTTTTCCGTCACAGATACGCAGTATTTT CASSFSVTDTQYF
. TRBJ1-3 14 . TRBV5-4 TGTGCCAGCAGCTTGTCGACCGTGAGGAACACCATATATTTT CASSLSTVRNTIYF
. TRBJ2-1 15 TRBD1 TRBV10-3 TGTGCCATCCAAGGACAGGAAAGCTCCTACAATGAGCAGTTCTTC CAIQGQESSYNEQFF
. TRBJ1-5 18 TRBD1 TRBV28 TGTGCCAGCAGCAAGGACAGGGGAAGTCCATCGGGCAATCAGCCCCAGCATTTT CASSKDRGSPSGNQPQHF
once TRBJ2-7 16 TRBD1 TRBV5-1 TGCGCCAGCAGCCGATCGTACGGACAGGGGACCTACGAGCAGTACTTC CASSRSYGQGTYEQYF
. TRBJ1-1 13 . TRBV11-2 TGTGCCAGCAGCCCCCGGACAGACACTGAAGCTTTCTTT CASSPRTDTEAFF
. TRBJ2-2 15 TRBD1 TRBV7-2 TGTGCCAGCAGCTTAGAGGGGGCGCGAACCGGGGAGCTGTTTTTT CASSLEGARTGELFF
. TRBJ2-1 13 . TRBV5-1 TGCGCCAGCAGCTTGGATACCTACAATGAGCAGTTCTTC CASSLDTYNEQFF
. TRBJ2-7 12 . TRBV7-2 TGTGCCAGCAGCTTGCAAGGGGCCGAGCAGTACTTC CASSLQGAEQYF
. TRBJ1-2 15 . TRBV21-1 TGTGCCAGCAGTTCAGCGAGTACATTTGACTATGGCTACACCTTC CASSSASTFDYGYTF
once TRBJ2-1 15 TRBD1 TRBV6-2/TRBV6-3 TGTGCCAGCAGTTCACAGGGGGCGTTGGTCTATGAGCAGTTCTTC CASSSQGALVYEQFF
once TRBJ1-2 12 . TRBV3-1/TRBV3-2 TGTGCCAGCAGCCAAGCGAACAGGGGCTACACCTTC CASSQANRGYTF
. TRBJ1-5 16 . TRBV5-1 TGCGCCAGCAGCTTGGGGGCCCTTGGGGCAGTTCAGCCCCAGCATTTT CASSLGALGAVQPQHF
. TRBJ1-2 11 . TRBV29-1 TGCAGCGTTGAAGCAGGGGCCGAACACACCTTC CSVEAGAEHTF
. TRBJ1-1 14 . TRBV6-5 TGTGCCAGCAGTACTGGACAGATGAACACTGAAGCTTTCTTT CASSTGQMNTEAFF
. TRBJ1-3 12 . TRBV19 TGTGCCAGTAAGGGGCCCGGAAACACCATATATTTT CASKGPGNTIYF
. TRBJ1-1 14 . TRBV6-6 TGTGCCAGCAGTTTATCAGGGGCGGACACTGAAGCTTTCTTT CASSLSGADTEAFF
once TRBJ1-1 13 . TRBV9 TGTGCCAGCAGCGTAAGAGCAAACACTGAAGCTTTCTTT CASSVRANTEAFF
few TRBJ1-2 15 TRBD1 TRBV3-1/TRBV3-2 TGTGCCAGCAGCCTAGGACAGGGGCAACCCTATGGCTACACCTTC CASSLGQGQPYGYTF
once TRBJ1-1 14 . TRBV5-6 TGTGCCAGCAGAGACAGGCCCATGAACACTGAAGCTTTCTTT CASRDRPMNTEAFF
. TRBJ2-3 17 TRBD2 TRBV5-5 TGTGCCAGCAGCAGCGGGACTAGCGGGGTGGGGGGCCGGACGCAGTATTTT CASSSGTSGVGGRTQYF
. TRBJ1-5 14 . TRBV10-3 TGTGCCATCAGTGAGTCAGAAATAGCTCAGCCCCAGCATTTT CAISESEIAQPQHF
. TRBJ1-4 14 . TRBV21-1 TGTGCCACAGATGGAAGACAGGCCAGTGAAAAACTGTTTTTT CATDGRQASEKLFF
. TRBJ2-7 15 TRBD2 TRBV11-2 TGTGCCAGCAGCTTAGGGCTAGCGGGGAACTACGAGCAGTACTTC CASSLGLAGNYEQYF
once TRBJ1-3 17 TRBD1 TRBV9 TGTGCCAGCAGCCTATGGGACAGGGGCGGCGTTGGAAACACCATATATTTT CASSLWDRGGVGNTIYF
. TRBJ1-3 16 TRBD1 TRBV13 TGTGCCAGCAGCTTAACACGAGCGGGACAGGTCAACACCATATATTTT CASSLTRAGQVNTIYF